This is a list of T cell receptor beta chains from one sample in a study of shared clonotypes between healthy human individuals. Assay used: immunoSEQ multiplex PCR; TCRdb lists only in-frame clones, some missing. The table shows about 2 million clones, with about 95% occurring only once. The sequenced material came from naive CD8+ T cells sorted from blood. These receptors were collected from a man between 18 and 35 years old in good health. CDR3s include the opening cysteine and the closing phenylalanine or tryptophan. A D gene is named only where the DNA matches it firmly. Expanded clones are given a class, and other clones once, few, many or no size at all.

j_call: TRBJ2-5
clone_size: .
v_call: TRBV13
d_call: .
cdr3_aa: CASSLKAGPRETQYF
cdr3_nt: TGTGCCAGCAGCTTAAAGGCGGGCCCAAGAGAGACCCAGTACTTC

j_call: TRBJ2-3
clone_size: .
v_call: TRBV28
d_call: .
cdr3_aa: CASRSRAAEHTQYF
cdr3_nt: TGTGCCAGCAGGTCTCGGGCAGCCGAACATACGCAGTATTTT

j_call: TRBJ1-1
clone_size: .
v_call: TRBV9
d_call: .
cdr3_aa: CASSGEQAEAFF
cdr3_nt: TGTGCCAGCAGCGGAGAACAGGCTGAAGCTTTCTTT

j_call: TRBJ2-3
clone_size: .
v_call: TRBV7-9
d_call: TRBD2
cdr3_aa: CASSPGGDTQYF
cdr3_nt: TGTGCCAGCTCCCCGGGGGGAGATACGCAGTATTTT

j_call: TRBJ1-1
clone_size: .
v_call: TRBV5-4
d_call: .
cdr3_aa: CASSLYGDSVAEAFF
cdr3_nt: TGTGCCAGCAGCTTGTATGGGGACTCGGTCGCTGAAGCTTTCTTT

j_call: TRBJ2-7
clone_size: .
v_call: TRBV28
d_call: .
cdr3_aa: CASSLLRDNPYEQYF
cdr3_nt: TGTGCCAGCAGTTTACTCCGGGACAACCCCTACGAGCAGTACTTC

j_call: TRBJ1-1
clone_size: .
v_call: TRBV6-4
d_call: .
cdr3_aa: CASRNTGNTEAFF
cdr3_nt: TGTGCCAGCAGAAACACAGGGAACACTGAAGCTTTCTTT

j_call: TRBJ2-3
clone_size: .
v_call: TRBV6-1
d_call: .
cdr3_aa: CASSEAGGTDTQYF
cdr3_nt: TGTGCCAGCAGTGAAGCTGGGGGCACAGATACGCAGTATTTT

j_call: TRBJ2-1
clone_size: .
v_call: TRBV29-1
d_call: TRBD2
cdr3_aa: CSAEGVAGVDGEQFF
cdr3_nt: TGCAGCGCTGAGGGAGTAGCGGGAGTTGATGGTGAGCAGTTCTTC

j_call: TRBJ2-7
clone_size: .
v_call: TRBV15
d_call: TRBD2
cdr3_aa: CATSAEGLLTYEQYF
cdr3_nt: TGTGCCACCAGCGCCGAGGGACTACTCACCTACGAGCAGTACTTC

j_call: TRBJ2-7
clone_size: .
v_call: TRBV6-1
d_call: TRBD2
cdr3_aa: CASSEPGLPGEQYF
cdr3_nt: TGTGCCAGCAGTGAACCGGGACTACCGGGGGAGCAGTACTTC

j_call: TRBJ2-5
clone_size: .
v_call: TRBV4-3
d_call: TRBD2
cdr3_aa: CASSQALAGGPDRETQYF
cdr3_nt: TGCGCCAGCAGCCAAGCCCTAGCGGGAGGGCCGGATAGGGAGACCCAGTACTTC

j_call: TRBJ1-5
clone_size: .
v_call: TRBV28
d_call: .
cdr3_aa: CASSFLGGTNQPQHF
cdr3_nt: TGTGCCAGCAGTTTCTTAGGGGGGACGAATCAGCCCCAGCATTTT

j_call: TRBJ2-7
clone_size: once
v_call: TRBV9
d_call: .
cdr3_aa: CASSVEAGPAYEQYF
cdr3_nt: TGTGCCAGCAGCGTAGAGGCAGGTCCGGCCTACGAGCAGTACTTC

j_call: TRBJ2-3
clone_size: .
v_call: TRBV4-3
d_call: TRBD2
cdr3_aa: CASSQAPPGTSGSTDTQYF
cdr3_nt: TGCGCCAGCAGCCAAGCACCCCCGGGGACTAGCGGGAGTACAGATACGCAGTATTTT

j_call: TRBJ2-5
clone_size: .
v_call: TRBV15
d_call: .
cdr3_aa: CATSRGRIQETQYF
cdr3_nt: TGTGCCACCAGCCGCGGGCGGATACAAGAGACCCAGTACTTC

j_call: TRBJ1-5
clone_size: .
v_call: TRBV6-5
d_call: .
cdr3_aa: CASSYGSNQPQHF
cdr3_nt: TGTGCCAGCAGTTACGGGTCTAATCAGCCCCAGCATTTT

j_call: TRBJ1-5
clone_size: .
v_call: TRBV9
d_call: .
cdr3_aa: CASSVEGNYQPQHF
cdr3_nt: TGTGCCAGCAGCGTAGAGGGGAATTATCAGCCCCAGCATTTT

j_call: TRBJ2-5
clone_size: .
v_call: TRBV7-9
d_call: .
cdr3_aa: CASSLTAGQETQYF
cdr3_nt: TGTGCCAGCAGCTTAACAGCAGGGCAAGAGACCCAGTACTTC

j_call: TRBJ2-5
clone_size: .
v_call: TRBV6-5
d_call: .
cdr3_aa: CASSYGSQETQYF
cdr3_nt: TGTGCCAGCAGTTATGGTAGTCAAGAGACCCAGTACTTC

j_call: TRBJ2-1
clone_size: .
v_call: TRBV4-1
d_call: .
cdr3_aa: CASSQAGAYNEQFF
cdr3_nt: TGCGCCAGCAGCCAAGCTGGGGCATACAATGAGCAGTTCTTC

j_call: TRBJ2-7
clone_size: .
v_call: TRBV19
d_call: TRBD2
cdr3_aa: CASSSRDYKSYEQYF
cdr3_nt: TGTGCCAGTAGCTCCCGGGACTACAAATCATACGAGCAGTACTTC

j_call: TRBJ2-7
clone_size: .
v_call: TRBV7-2
d_call: TRBD2
cdr3_aa: CASSFYLSGGHSSYEQYF
cdr3_nt: TGTGCCAGCAGCTTTTACCTTAGCGGGGGTCATAGCTCCTACGAGCAGTACTTC

j_call: TRBJ2-7
clone_size: .
v_call: TRBV29-1
d_call: .
cdr3_aa: CSADDGTHEQYF
cdr3_nt: TGCAGCGCAGACGATGGGACTCACGAGCAGTACTTC

j_call: TRBJ2-1
clone_size: .
v_call: TRBV2
d_call: .
cdr3_aa: CASSEWAGSYNEQFF
cdr3_nt: TGTGCCAGCAGTGAATGGGCGGGAAGCTACAATGAGCAGTTCTTC

j_call: TRBJ1-5
clone_size: .
v_call: TRBV7-8
d_call: .
cdr3_aa: CASSHDHGQPQHF
cdr3_nt: TGTGCCAGCAGCCATGACCATGGACAGCCCCAGCATTTT

j_call: TRBJ2-2
clone_size: .
v_call: TRBV6-6
d_call: TRBD2
cdr3_aa: CASGWGREGLGELFF
cdr3_nt: TGTGCCAGCGGTTGGGGGCGGGAGGGCCTCGGGGAGCTGTTTTTT

j_call: TRBJ1-3
clone_size: .
v_call: TRBV13
d_call: .
cdr3_aa: CASSPWGNTIYF
cdr3_nt: TGTGCCAGCAGCCCCTGGGGGAACACCATATATTTT

j_call: TRBJ1-2
clone_size: .
v_call: TRBV9
d_call: .
cdr3_aa: CASSQGRRSRLYGYTF
cdr3_nt: TGTGCCAGCAGCCAAGGACGTAGGTCTCGGCTGTATGGCTACACCTTC

j_call: TRBJ2-3
clone_size: .
v_call: TRBV6-5
d_call: .
cdr3_aa: CASSYVRNTDTQYF
cdr3_nt: TGTGCCAGCAGTTACGTCCGAAACACAGATACGCAGTATTTT

j_call: TRBJ1-5
clone_size: .
v_call: TRBV4-1
d_call: .
cdr3_aa: CASSLISGANQPQHF
cdr3_nt: TGCGCCAGCAGCCTAATTTCAGGGGCCAATCAGCCCCAGCATTTT

j_call: TRBJ2-5
clone_size: .
v_call: TRBV5-8
d_call: .
cdr3_aa: CASSLRLGRETQYF
cdr3_nt: TGTGCCAGCAGCTTGCGTTTAGGACGAGAGACCCAGTACTTC

j_call: TRBJ2-1
clone_size: .
v_call: TRBV7-2
d_call: .
cdr3_aa: CASSLVALSYNEQFF
cdr3_nt: TGTGCCAGCAGCTTAGTGGCGCTATCCTACAATGAGCAGTTCTTC

j_call: TRBJ1-1
clone_size: .
v_call: TRBV4-1
d_call: .
cdr3_aa: CASSQGWADPGYAFF
cdr3_nt: TGCGCCAGCAGCCAAGGGTGGGCAGACCCGGGATACGCTTTCTTT

j_call: TRBJ2-3
clone_size: .
v_call: TRBV5-1
d_call: TRBD2
cdr3_aa: CASSLGPSGSGTDTQYF
cdr3_nt: TGCGCCAGCAGCTTGGGGCCTAGCGGGAGTGGGACAGATACGCAGTATTTT

j_call: TRBJ2-1
clone_size: .
v_call: TRBV6-5
d_call: .
cdr3_aa: CASSYSGGSYNEQFF
cdr3_nt: TGTGCCAGCAGTTACTCAGGTGGAAGCTACAATGAGCAGTTCTTC

j_call: TRBJ2-7
clone_size: .
v_call: TRBV4-3
d_call: .
cdr3_aa: CASSQDGLAETYEQYF
cdr3_nt: TGCGCCAGCAGCCAAGATGGGCTAGCTGAAACCTACGAGCAGTACTTC

j_call: TRBJ2-7
clone_size: once
v_call: TRBV5-1
d_call: TRBD2
cdr3_aa: CASSPGTSGYEQYF
cdr3_nt: TGCGCCAGCAGCCCAGGGACTAGCGGGTACGAGCAGTACTTC

j_call: TRBJ1-1
clone_size: .
v_call: TRBV6-5
d_call: .
cdr3_aa: CASFQGMNTEAFF
cdr3_nt: TGTGCCAGCTTTCAGGGGATGAACACTGAAGCTTTCTTT

j_call: TRBJ2-7
clone_size: .
v_call: TRBV30
d_call: .
cdr3_aa: CAWSYGVAGSSYEQYF
cdr3_nt: TGTGCCTGGAGTTATGGTGTGGCGGGCAGCTCCTACGAGCAGTACTTC

j_call: TRBJ2-5
clone_size: .
v_call: TRBV2
d_call: .
cdr3_aa: CASTWGRETQYF
cdr3_nt: TGTGCCAGCACCTGGGGGCGGGAGACCCAGTACTTC

j_call: TRBJ2-7
clone_size: .
v_call: TRBV2
d_call: .
cdr3_aa: CASSPISYEQYF
cdr3_nt: TGTGCCAGCTCACCGATATCCTACGAGCAGTACTTC

j_call: TRBJ2-7
clone_size: .
v_call: TRBV9
d_call: TRBD1
cdr3_aa: CASSPIGQETHEQYF
cdr3_nt: TGTGCCAGCAGCCCAATAGGACAGGAGACCCACGAGCAGTACTTC

j_call: TRBJ1-2
clone_size: .
v_call: TRBV29-1
d_call: TRBD1
cdr3_aa: CSVVGDSNYGYTF
cdr3_nt: TGCAGCGTTGTTGGGGACAGTAACTATGGCTACACCTTC

j_call: TRBJ2-3
clone_size: .
v_call: TRBV28
d_call: TRBD2
cdr3_aa: CASRGRASGFSTDTQYF
cdr3_nt: TGTGCCAGCAGGGGGCGGGCTAGCGGGTTTAGCACAGATACGCAGTATTTT

j_call: TRBJ2-7
clone_size: .
v_call: TRBV25-1
d_call: .
cdr3_aa: CASSALDNYEQYF
cdr3_nt: TGTGCCAGCAGTGCCCTTGACAACTACGAGCAGTACTTC